This entry concerns a single TCR beta chain. The data were taken from a study of blood T cell repertoires in COVID-19. Overall study: Two negative PCRs, clearance, or symptom resolution were required of recovered Cohort 3 donors.

Original methodology: Estimation of nucleated cell counts was performed using reference gene primer amplification. The assay was immunoSEQ multiplex PCR, and TCRdb's table has in-frame clones only and misses some. From that table come the V and J calls and clone size; the DNA was used to work out D and trimming. The table has some 330,000 clones, around 87% seen once. CDR1 SQVTM and CDR2 ANQGSEA come from the germline V gene. CDR3 length equals 12 residues. Trimming took 6 bases from V and 2 from J, leaving 9 bases between them. Participants' reported clinical history set cohort assignment. The sequence came from a man aged 35 to 55 in a cohort exposed to, infected with or recovered from COVID-19 (not recorded which). Material for sequencing was PBMCs or T cells enriched from blood (not recorded which). The chain uses TRBV29-1 and TRBJ2-3; possibly TRBD1 for D (6 bases). CDR3 amino acids: CSVDSTTDTQYF. CDR3 in DNA: TGCAGCGTGGACAGCACCACAGATACGCAGTATTTT.